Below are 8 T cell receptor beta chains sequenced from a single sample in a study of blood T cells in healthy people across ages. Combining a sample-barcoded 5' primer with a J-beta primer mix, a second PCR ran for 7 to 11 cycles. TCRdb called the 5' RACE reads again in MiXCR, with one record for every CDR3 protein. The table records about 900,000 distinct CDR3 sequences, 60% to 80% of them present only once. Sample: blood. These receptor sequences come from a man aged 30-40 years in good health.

In DNA, the CDR3 is TGTGCCAGCAGTGACCGACCGAATCTGGTCCAGTTCTTC. The encoded protein is CASSDRPNLVQFF. V gene TRBV25-1 combines with J gene TRBJ2-1; D not resolved. The CDR3 is made up of 13 amino acids. Germline lookup yields CDR1 MGHDK and CDR2 SYGVNS. The V and J ends lost 3 bases and 13 bases respectively, with 16 bases between them.

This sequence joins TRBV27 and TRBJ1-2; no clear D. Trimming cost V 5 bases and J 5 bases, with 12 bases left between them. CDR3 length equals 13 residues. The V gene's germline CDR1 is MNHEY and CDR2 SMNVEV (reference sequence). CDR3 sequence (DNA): TGTGCCAGCAGTCTGACCCTGGGATATGGCTACACCTTC. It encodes CASSLTLGYGYTF.

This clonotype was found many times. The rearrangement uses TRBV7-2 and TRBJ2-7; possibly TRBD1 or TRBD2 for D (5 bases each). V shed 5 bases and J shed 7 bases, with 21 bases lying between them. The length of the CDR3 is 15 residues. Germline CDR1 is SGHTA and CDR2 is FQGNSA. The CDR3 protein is CASSPDLRDRQEQYF. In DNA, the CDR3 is TGTGCCAGCAGCCCAGACCTCCGGGACCGCCAAGAGCAGTACTTC.

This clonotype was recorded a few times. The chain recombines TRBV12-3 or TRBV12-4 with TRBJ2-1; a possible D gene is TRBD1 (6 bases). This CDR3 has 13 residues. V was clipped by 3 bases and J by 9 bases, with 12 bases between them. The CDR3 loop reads CASSLMGAGEQFF. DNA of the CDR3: TGTGCCAGCAGTTTGATGGGGGCCGGTGAGCAGTTCTTC.

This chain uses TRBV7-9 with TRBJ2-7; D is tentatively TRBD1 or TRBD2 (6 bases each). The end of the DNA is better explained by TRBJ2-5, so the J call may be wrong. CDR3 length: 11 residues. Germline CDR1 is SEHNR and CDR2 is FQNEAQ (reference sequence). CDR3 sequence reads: CAQQGTETQYF. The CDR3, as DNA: TGTGCGCAGCAGGGGACTGAGACCCAGTACTTC.

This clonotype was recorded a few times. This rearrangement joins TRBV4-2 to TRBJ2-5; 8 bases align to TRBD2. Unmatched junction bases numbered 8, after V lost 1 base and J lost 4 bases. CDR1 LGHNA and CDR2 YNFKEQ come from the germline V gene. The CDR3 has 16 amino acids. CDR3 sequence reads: CASSQVGAGDGETQYF. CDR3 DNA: TGTGCCAGCAGCCAAGTCGGAGCGGGAGATGGAGAGACCCAGTACTTC.

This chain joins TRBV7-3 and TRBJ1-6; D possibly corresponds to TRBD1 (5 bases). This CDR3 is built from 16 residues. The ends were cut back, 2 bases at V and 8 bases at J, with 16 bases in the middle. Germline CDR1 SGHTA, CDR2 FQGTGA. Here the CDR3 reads CASSLGRDPRDSPLHF. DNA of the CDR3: TGTGCCAGCAGCTTAGGCCGGGACCCTCGGGATTCACCCCTCCACTTT.

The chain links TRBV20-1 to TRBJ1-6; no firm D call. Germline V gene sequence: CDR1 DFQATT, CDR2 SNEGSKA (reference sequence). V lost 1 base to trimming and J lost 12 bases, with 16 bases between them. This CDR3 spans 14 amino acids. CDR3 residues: CSARAGPGPEPLHF. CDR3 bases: TGCAGTGCTAGAGCAGGTCCAGGTCCTGAACCCCTCCACTTT.